Presented here are 26 T cell receptor beta chains from one specimen sequenced in a study of T cell responses to AZD1222 COVID-19 vaccine. The repertoire was sequenced with immunoSEQ multiplex PCR; TCRdb's copy has only in-frame clones and lacks some. This sample has 100,000 to 150,000 clones, with 88% found just once. The sample was peripheral blood, taken on day 0 of AZD1222 vaccination. These receptors all come from an adult in good health.

The V and J genes are TRBV4-2 and TRBJ1-3, with 7 bases aligning to TRBD1. Germline lookup yields CDR1 LGHNA and CDR2 YNFKEQ. The V gene end was trimmed by 4 bases and the J gene end by 3 bases; junction bases not matched to a gene: 9. This CDR3 is built from 16 residues. The CDR3 sequence is CASSPMTGTYGNTIYF. The CDR3 coding sequence is TGTGCCAGCAGCCCCATGACAGGGACTTATGGAAACACCATATATTTT.

A remark on this clone: The same CDR3 arises from other DNA sequences in this sample as well. The chain carries TRBV5-1 and TRBJ2-7; 7 bases map to TRBD1. V lost 4 bases to trimming and J lost 0 bases; unmatched junction nucleotides: 4. This CDR3 comprises 14 residues. The germline gives CDR1 SGHRS, CDR2 YFSETQ. The CDR3 spells CASSPGQASYEQYF. CDR3 nucleotide sequence: TGCGCCAGCAGCCCAGGACAGGCCTCCTACGAGCAGTACTTC.

This chain links TRBV6-1 with TRBJ1-3; no clear D gene. The V end lost 1 base, the J end lost 4 bases, and 11 bases lay between the germline ends. This CDR3 spans 15 amino acids. CDR1 and CDR2 (germline): MNHNS, SASEGT. The CDR3 DNA is TGTGCCAGCAGTGAAGTTCCTGCGGGAGGAAACACCATATATTTT. Protein: CASSEVPAGGNTIYF.

The chain employs TRBV6-5 and TRBJ1-4, with D tentatively TRBD1 (6 bases). The CDR3 length is 13 residues. Trimming pared 7 bases from V and 7 bases from J, leaving 13 bases between. CDR1 and CDR2 (germline): MNHEY, SVGAGI. CDR3 amino acids: CASTGGAGEKLFF. Here the CDR3 DNA reads TGTGCCAGCACCGGGGGCGCGGGTGAAAAACTGTTTTTT.

The chain employs TRBV11-2 and TRBJ2-3, with 8 bases that match TRBD2. This CDR3 contains 15 residues. Per the germline V gene, CDR1 is SGHAT and CDR2 is FQNNGV. The J segment lost 3 bases and the V segment lost 6 bases, leaving 8 bases of the junction unmatched. CDR3 bases: TGTGCCAGCAGTTACATAGCGGGAAGAACAGATACGCAGTATTTT. It codes for CASSYIAGRTDTQYF.

The CDR3 sequence is CASGGIRVGHTF. The CDR3 coding sequence is TGTGCCAGCGGGGGCATTAGGGTCGGCCACACCTTC. This rearrangement joins TRBV9 to TRBJ1-2, with D perhaps matching TRBD1 (6 bases). This CDR3 comprises 12 residues. The V end was cut by 7 bases, the J end by 12 bases, with 19 bases between. Per the germline V gene, CDR1 is SGDLS and CDR2 is YYNGEE.

The V and J genes are TRBV20-1 and TRBJ1-5; D is undetermined. V gave up 3 bases and J gave up 3 bases, with 15 bases separating them. This CDR3 comprises 15 residues. CDR1 is DFQATT and CDR2 is SNEGSKA in the germline V gene (reference sequence). CDR3 sequence: CSASRSGLLNQPQHF. Here the CDR3 DNA reads TGCAGTGCTAGTAGGTCAGGATTACTCAATCAGCCCCAGCATTTT.

The CDR3 DNA reads as TGTGCCAGTACGTCTAGCGGGAGGGGAACCGGGGAGCTGTTTTTT. It specifies CASTSSGRGTGELFF. This chain links TRBV19 with TRBJ2-2; 12 nucleotides agree with TRBD2. The CDR3 is 15 amino acids. The germline V gene encodes CDR1 LNHDA and CDR2 SQIVND (reference sequence). Unmatched junction bases numbered 5, after V lost 7 bases and J lost 5 bases.

The chain carries TRBV7-3 and TRBJ1-2, with D unresolved. Trimming took off 1 base at V and 7 bases at J, with 10 bases between the two ends. Germline-derived CDR1 and CDR2 are SGHTA and FQGTGA. The CDR3 length is 13 residues. In DNA, the CDR3 is TGTGCCAGCAGCTTAAGGCCCCTCGGTGGCTACACCTTC. Its protein product is CASSLRPLGGYTF. Variable domain in full (rest from reference TRBV7-3 and TRBJ1-2): GAGVSQTPSNKVTEKGKYVELRCDPISGHTALYWYRQSLGQGPEFLIYFQGTGAADDSGLPNDRFFAVRPEGSVSTLKIQRTERGDSAVYLCASSLRPLGGYTFGSGTRLTVV.

This rearrangement joins TRBV4-1 to TRBJ2-3; D may be TRBD1 or TRBD2 (5 bases each). Per the germline V gene, CDR1 is MGHRA and CDR2 is YSYEKL. Trimming left V 5 bases short and J 1 base short, with 10 bases between. The CDR3 is made up of 14 amino acids. CDR3 nucleotides: TGCGCCAGCAGCTCCCCGGGGCGCACAGATACGCAGTATTTT. It yields the protein CASSSPGRTDTQYF.

This rearrangement joins TRBV18 to TRBJ1-5; TRBD1 is a possible D gene (5 bases). The CDR3 contains 16 residues. The V end lost 2 bases, the J end lost 0 bases, and 11 bases lay between the germline ends. Germline V gene lookup returns CDR1 KGHSH and CDR2 LQKENI. The CDR3 reads CASSPLGGTSNQPQHF. The CDR3 bases are TGTGCCAGCTCACCATTAGGAGGGACTAGCAATCAGCCCCAGCATTTT.

The chain is built from TRBV10-3 and TRBJ1-1; no firm D call. The CDR3 has 12 residues. Germline loops: CDR1 ENHRY, CDR2 SYGVKD. V lost 8 bases, J lost 8 bases, and 15 bases lay in between. Here the CDR3 reads CAIGEFFGEAFF. The DNA of the CDR3 is TGTGCCATCGGAGAATTTTTTGGCGAAGCTTTCTTT.

The rearrangement joins TRBV6-5 to TRBJ1-3; D possibly corresponds to TRBD1 (5 bases). CDR3 size: 15 residues. CDR1 is MNHEY, CDR2 SVGAGI, per germline. V was pared by 5 bases and J by 0 bases, with 11 bases between. The CDR3 sequence is CASSPDTHSGNTIYF. The CDR3 DNA is TGTGCCAGCAGTCCGGACACACACTCTGGAAACACCATATATTTT.

This clone has a single count. This chain uses TRBV11-1 with TRBJ2-7; no firm D call. Germline CDR1 and CDR2: SGHAT and FQDESV (reference sequence). With 1 base removed from V and 0 bases from J, the gap between germline ends came to 7 bases. This CDR3 region has 14 residues. This chain's CDR3 is CASSLETPSYEQYF. Here the CDR3 DNA reads TGTGCCAGCAGCTTAGAGACACCCTCCTACGAGCAGTACTTC.

This clone was counted a few times. The chain couples TRBV5-6 to TRBJ2-7, with 12 bases identical to TRBD2. V lost 4 bases to trimming and J lost 4 bases; unmatched junction nucleotides: 6. The CDR3 runs to 15 residues. The germline gives CDR1 SGHDT, CDR2 YYEEEE. The CDR3 sequence is CASSDGLAGIYEQYF. The CDR3 DNA follows: TGTGCCAGCAGCGATGGACTAGCGGGGATTTACGAGCAGTACTTC.

CDR3 in amino acids: CASTSPGGVSRELFF. The CDR3 DNA reads TGTGCCAGCACTTCCCCAGGGGGCGTTAGCAGGGAGCTGTTTTTT. V and J are TRBV28 and TRBJ2-2, with 8 bases identical to TRBD1. This CDR3 region has 15 residues. Unmatched junction bases numbered 13, after V lost 7 bases and J lost 9 bases. Germline CDR1 is MDHEN and CDR2 is SYDVKM. Combining the CDR3 with reference TRBV28 and TRBJ2-2 gives the whole variable domain DVKVTQSSRYLVKRTGEKVFLECVQDMDHENMFWYRQDPGLGLRLIYFSYDVKMKEKGDIPEGYSVSREKKERFSLILESASTNQTSMYLCASTSPGGVSRELFFGEGSRLTVL.

V is TRBV25-1 and J is TRBJ1-2; TRBD1 agrees at 11 bases. With V trimmed by 6 bases and J by 2 bases, 2 bases remained unmatched. This CDR3 region has 14 residues. From germline, CDR1 is MGHDK and CDR2 SYGVNS. CDR3 in DNA: TGTGCCAGCAGCTGGACAGGGGGCAACTATGGCTACACCTTC. As protein: CASSWTGGNYGYTF.

This chain links TRBV2 with TRBJ1-3; D possibly corresponds to TRBD1 (6 bases). From germline, CDR1 is SNHLY and CDR2 FYNNEI. The CDR3 covers 16 residues. V was shortened by 7 bases and J by 4 bases, with 20 bases between the two germline ends. CDR3 in DNA: TGTGCCAGCATCGAGCGGGGACACCGAACAGGAAACACCATATATTTT. Encoded protein: CASIERGHRTGNTIYF. Drawing the rest from reference TRBV2 and TRBJ1-3, the complete variable domain is EPEVTQTPSHQVTQMGQEVILRCVPISNHLYFYWYRQILGQKVEFLVSFYNNEISEKSEIFDDQFSVERPDGSNFTLKIRSTKLEDSAMYFCASIERGHRTGNTIYFGEGSWLTVV.

The gene calls are TRBV5-1 and TRBJ2-7, with TRBD1 matching over 8 bases. Germline loops: CDR1 SGHRS, CDR2 YFSETQ. V was clipped by 0 bases and J by 2 bases; unmatched bases: 4. The CDR3 consists of 15 residues. The CDR3 DNA reads as TGCGCCAGCAGCTTGGCCGGGACAGGACCCTACGAGCAGTACTTC. Translated: CASSLAGTGPYEQYF.

The V call is TRBV15, the J call TRBJ2-3; D possibly corresponds to TRBD2 (5 bases). Germline V lookup: CDR1 LNHNV, CDR2 YYDKDF (reference sequence). This CDR3 comprises 14 residues. Trimming pared 5 bases from V and 5 bases from J, leaving 14 bases between. In nucleotides, the CDR3 is TGTGCCACCAGCCCCGGTTTGGCGGGAGATACGCAGTATTTT. It yields the protein CATSPGLAGDTQYF.

V gene TRBV19 combines with J gene TRBJ1-5; TRBD1 matches at 9 bases. Germline-derived CDR1 and CDR2 are LNHDA and SQIVND (reference sequence). This CDR3 has 13 amino acids. V lost 9 bases to trimming and J lost 5 bases; unmatched junction nucleotides: 5. The CDR3 nucleotides read TGTGCCAGCCGGGACAGGGTTTATCAGCCCCAGCATTTT. Its translation is CASRDRVYQPQHF.

This clone was seen just once. The V call is TRBV28, the J call TRBJ2-7; 7 bases match TRBD1. The V segment lost 5 bases and the J segment 5 bases; nucleotides outside the gene matches: 12. Germline-derived CDR1 and CDR2 are MDHEN and SYDVKM. The CDR3 has 15 amino acids. CDR3: CASSTHRPTGDEQYF. The CDR3 DNA sequence: TGTGCCAGCAGTACGCACCGACCAACAGGGGACGAGCAGTACTTC.

This chain links TRBV6-5 with TRBJ1-2; 8 bases are shared with TRBD1. The junction had 7 bases not matched to a gene; V was cut back by 6 bases and J by 1 base. The germline CDR1 and CDR2 sequences are MNHEY and SVGAGI. The CDR3 has 15 residues. This CDR3 reads CASRGQGASNYGYTF. In nucleotides, the CDR3 is TGTGCCAGCAGGGGGCAGGGGGCTAGTAACTATGGCTACACCTTC.

V is TRBV10-3 and J is TRBJ1-1; possibly TRBD1 for D (5 bases). The CDR3 is made up of 13 amino acids. Trimming pared 10 bases from V and 7 bases from J, leaving 19 bases between. CDR1 is ENHRY and CDR2 is SYGVKD in the germline V gene. CDR3 coding DNA: TGTGCCACCCGGGACCTCCAAGAGGTTGAAGCTTTCTTT. Encoded protein: CATRDLQEVEAFF.

The chain recombines TRBV9 with TRBJ2-5, with a tentative D call TRBD1 (5 bases). This CDR3 spans 14 amino acids. The ends were cut back, 3 bases at V and 2 bases at J, with 11 bases in the middle. Germline lookup yields CDR1 SGDLS and CDR2 YYNGEE. The CDR3 reads CASSARPGQETQYF. The CDR3 bases are TGTGCCAGCAGCGCCCGGCCAGGGCAAGAGACCCAGTACTTC.

In DNA form, the CDR3 reads TGCAGCGTGCGCCGGGACGGAATCTCCTACGAGCAGTACTTC. The encoded protein is CSVRRDGISYEQYF. This chain connects TRBV29-1 to TRBJ2-7; D is possibly TRBD1 or TRBD2 (5 bases each). V lost 6 bases and J 0 bases, leaving 15 bases between the germline ends. CDR1 and CDR2 from the germline V gene are SQVTM and ANQGSEA. The CDR3 loop spans 14 amino acids.